The TCR beta chain under discussion was sequenced for a study of T cell repertoires in cytomegalovirus infection. Study overall: CMV epitopes that were recently identified and HLA-C-restricted were used alongside well-studied HLA-B-restricted ones. Study-level points and caveats: Summed public TCR beta family frequency identified CMV carriers bearing the relevant HLA. HLA-C-restricted CMV-specific TCR beta clonotypes were dominant in the ex vivo response.

The CDR3 has 18 amino acids. Germline V gene data show CDR1 as SGHTA and CDR2 as FQGNSA. V shed 2 bases and J 2 bases; nucleotides not matched to a gene: 13. There are many counts of this clonotype. Antigen unknown. From the reads, TCRdb called clonotypes with MiXCR, one entry per CDR3 protein. Of approximately 390,000 distinct CDR3 sequences in the sample, roughly 36% are singletons; the top ten hold around an eighth. The genes are TRBV7-2 and TRBJ2-3; 7 bases are a match to TRBD2. Specimen: cultured PBMCs, collected from culture after CMV antigen stimulation. This receptor was obtained from a human donor in good health (CMV status not recorded). Some clones in this sample may be carry-over from other donors' samples. Here the CDR3 reads CASSLRAGWGPNTDTQYF. The CDR3 nucleotides read TGTGCCAGCAGCTTAAGAGCGGGATGGGGTCCTAACACAGATACGCAGTATTTT.